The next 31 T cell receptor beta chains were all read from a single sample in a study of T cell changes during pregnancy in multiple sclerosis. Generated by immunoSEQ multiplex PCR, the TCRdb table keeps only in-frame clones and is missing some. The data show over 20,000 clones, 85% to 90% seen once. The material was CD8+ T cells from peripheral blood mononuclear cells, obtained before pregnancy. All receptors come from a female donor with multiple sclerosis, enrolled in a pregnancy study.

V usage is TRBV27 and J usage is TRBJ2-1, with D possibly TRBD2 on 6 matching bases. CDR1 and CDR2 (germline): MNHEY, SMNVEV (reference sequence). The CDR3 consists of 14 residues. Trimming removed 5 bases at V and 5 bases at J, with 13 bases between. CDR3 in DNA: TGTGCCAGCAGTATAAGGGACTCGAACAATGAGCAGTTCTTC. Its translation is CASSIRDSNNEQFF.

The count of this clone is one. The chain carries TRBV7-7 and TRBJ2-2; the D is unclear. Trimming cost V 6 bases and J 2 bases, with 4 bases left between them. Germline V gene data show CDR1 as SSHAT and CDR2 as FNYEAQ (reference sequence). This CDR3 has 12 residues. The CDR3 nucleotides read TGTGCCAGCAGGGCAAACACCGGGGAGCTGTTTTTT. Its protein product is CASRANTGELFF.

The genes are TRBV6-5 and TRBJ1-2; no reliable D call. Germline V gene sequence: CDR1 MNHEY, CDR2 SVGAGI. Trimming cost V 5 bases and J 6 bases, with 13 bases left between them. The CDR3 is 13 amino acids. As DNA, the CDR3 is TGTGCCAGCAGTGTTCCGGGGTTTCATGGCTACACCTTC. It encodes CASSVPGFHGYTF.

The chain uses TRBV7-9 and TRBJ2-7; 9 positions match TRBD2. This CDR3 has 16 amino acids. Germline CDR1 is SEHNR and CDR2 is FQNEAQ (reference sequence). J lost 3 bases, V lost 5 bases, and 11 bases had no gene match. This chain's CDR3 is CASSHPSGMTHYEQYF. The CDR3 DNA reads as TGTGCCAGCAGCCACCCTAGCGGGATGACTCACTACGAGCAGTACTTC.

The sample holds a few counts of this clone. CDR3 loop: CASSLPGVPYEQYF. DNA for the CDR3: TGTGCCAGCAGCTTACCAGGGGTGCCCTACGAGCAGTACTTC. This chain connects TRBV7-9 to TRBJ2-7; D may be TRBD1 (6 bases). V was pared by 2 bases and J by 2 bases, with 10 bases between. The CDR3 extends over 14 amino acids. Germline V lookup: CDR1 SEHNR, CDR2 FQNEAQ (reference sequence).

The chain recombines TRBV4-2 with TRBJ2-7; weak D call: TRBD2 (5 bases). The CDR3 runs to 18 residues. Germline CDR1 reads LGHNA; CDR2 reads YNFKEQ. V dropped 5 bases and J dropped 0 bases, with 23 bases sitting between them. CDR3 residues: CASSTPGPYLGSSYEQYF. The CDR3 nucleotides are TGTGCCAGCAGCACCCCCGGCCCCTATCTAGGGAGCTCCTACGAGCAGTACTTC.

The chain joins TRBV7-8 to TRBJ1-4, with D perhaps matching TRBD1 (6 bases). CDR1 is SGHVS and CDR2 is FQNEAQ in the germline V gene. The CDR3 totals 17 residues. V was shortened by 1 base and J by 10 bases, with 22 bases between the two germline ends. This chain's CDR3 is CASSLGIQGTNLVKLFF. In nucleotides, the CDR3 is TGTGCCAGCAGCTTAGGAATACAGGGCACCAACCTTGTAAAACTGTTTTTT.

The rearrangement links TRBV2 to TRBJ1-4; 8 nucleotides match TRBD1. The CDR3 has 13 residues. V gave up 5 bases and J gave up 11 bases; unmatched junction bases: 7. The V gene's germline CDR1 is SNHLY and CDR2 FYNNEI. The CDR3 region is CASSLPTGVKLFF. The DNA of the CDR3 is TGTGCCAGCAGTCTCCCGACAGGGGTTAAACTGTTTTTT.

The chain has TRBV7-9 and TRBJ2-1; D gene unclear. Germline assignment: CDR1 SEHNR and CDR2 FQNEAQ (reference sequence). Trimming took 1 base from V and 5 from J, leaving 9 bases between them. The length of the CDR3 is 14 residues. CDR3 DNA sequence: TGTGCCAGCAGCTTAGTTGAGGCTCACAATGAGCAGTTCTTC. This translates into CASSLVEAHNEQFF.

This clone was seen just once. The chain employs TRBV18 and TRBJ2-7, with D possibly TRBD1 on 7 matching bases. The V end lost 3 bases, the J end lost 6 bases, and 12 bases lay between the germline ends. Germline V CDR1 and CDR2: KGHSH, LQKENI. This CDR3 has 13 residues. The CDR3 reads CASSPRQGGEQYF. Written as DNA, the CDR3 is TGTGCCAGCTCACCGAGACAGGGAGGCGAGCAGTACTTC.

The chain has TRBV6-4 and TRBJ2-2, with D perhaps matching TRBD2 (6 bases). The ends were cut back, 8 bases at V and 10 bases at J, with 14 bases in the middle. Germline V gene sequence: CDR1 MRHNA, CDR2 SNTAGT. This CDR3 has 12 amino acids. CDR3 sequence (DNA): TGTGCCAGCCGGGTGGGAGGAGAGGAGCTGTTTTTT. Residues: CASRVGGEELFF.

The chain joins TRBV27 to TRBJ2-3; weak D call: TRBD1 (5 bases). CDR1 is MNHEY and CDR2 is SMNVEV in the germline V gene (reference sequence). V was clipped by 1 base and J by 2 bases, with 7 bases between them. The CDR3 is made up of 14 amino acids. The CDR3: CASSLWGSTDTQYF. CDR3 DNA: TGTGCCAGCAGTTTATGGGGCTCCACAGATACGCAGTATTTT.

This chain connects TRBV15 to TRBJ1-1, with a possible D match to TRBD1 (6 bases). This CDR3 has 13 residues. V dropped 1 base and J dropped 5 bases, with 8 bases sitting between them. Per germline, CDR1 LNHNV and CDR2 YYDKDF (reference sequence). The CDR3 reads CATSRADRTEAFF. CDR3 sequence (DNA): TGTGCCACCAGCAGAGCCGACAGGACTGAAGCTTTCTTT.

As DNA, the CDR3 is TGTGCCACCGTACTTACCGACAGGGGCTATGGCTACACCTTC. Its translation: CATVLTDRGYGYTF. The chain combines TRBV11-2 with TRBJ1-2; 8 bases are a match to TRBD1. Germline CDR1 reads SGHAT; CDR2 reads FQNNGV. V lost 10 bases to trimming and J lost 4 bases; unmatched junction nucleotides: 11. The CDR3 consists of 14 residues. The full variable domain, completed using reference TRBV11-2 and TRBJ1-2, is EAGVAQSPRYKIIEKRQSVAFWCNPISGHATLYWYQQILGQGPKLLIQFQNNGVVDDSQLPKDRFSAERLKGVDSTLKIQPAKLEDSAVYLCATVLTDRGYGYTFGSGTRLTVV.

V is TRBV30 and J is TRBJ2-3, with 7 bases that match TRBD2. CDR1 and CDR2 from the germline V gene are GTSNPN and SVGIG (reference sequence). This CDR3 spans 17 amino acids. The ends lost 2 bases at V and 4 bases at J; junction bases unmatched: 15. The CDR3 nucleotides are TGTGCCTGGAGTCCCCGGGCGGGAGTGTCAACCGCAGATACGCAGTATTTT. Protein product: CAWSPRAGVSTADTQYF.

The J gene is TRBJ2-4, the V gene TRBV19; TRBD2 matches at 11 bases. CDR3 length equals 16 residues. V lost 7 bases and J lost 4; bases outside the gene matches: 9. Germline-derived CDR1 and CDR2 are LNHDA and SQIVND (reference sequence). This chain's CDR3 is CASNPGLAASKNIQYF. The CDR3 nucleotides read TGTGCCAGTAACCCGGGACTAGCGGCCTCGAAAAACATTCAGTACTTC.

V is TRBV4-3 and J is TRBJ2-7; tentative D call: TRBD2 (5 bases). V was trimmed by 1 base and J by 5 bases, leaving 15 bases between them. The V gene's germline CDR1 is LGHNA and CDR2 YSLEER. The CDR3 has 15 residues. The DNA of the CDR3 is TGCGCCAGCAGCCAAGGGGAAGGGAGTCGGGACGAGCAGTACTTC. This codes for CASSQGEGSRDEQYF.

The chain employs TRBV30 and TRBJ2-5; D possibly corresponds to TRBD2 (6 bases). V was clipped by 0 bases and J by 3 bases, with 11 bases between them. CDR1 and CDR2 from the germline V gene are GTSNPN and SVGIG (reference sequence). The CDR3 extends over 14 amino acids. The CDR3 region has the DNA TGTGCCTGGAGTGTAACTAGCAGAGAAGAGACCCAGTACTTC. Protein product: CAWSVTSREETQYF.

The CDR3 nucleotides read TGTGCCAGCAGCTTATTTTTCGGGGTTACCTCCTACGAGCAGTACTTC. Amino acid sequence: CASSLFFGVTSYEQYF. This sequence joins TRBV11-2 and TRBJ2-7, with D possibly matching TRBD2 (5 bases). The CDR3 extends over 16 amino acids. Deletions cut 2 bases from V and 0 bases from J, with 14 bases between. Germline CDR1 SGHAT, CDR2 FQNNGV.

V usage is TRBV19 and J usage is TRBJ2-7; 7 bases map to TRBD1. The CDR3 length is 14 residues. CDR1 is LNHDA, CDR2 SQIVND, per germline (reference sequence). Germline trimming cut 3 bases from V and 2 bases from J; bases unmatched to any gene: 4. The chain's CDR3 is CASSIWTGAYEQYF. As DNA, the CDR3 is TGTGCCAGTAGTATTTGGACAGGCGCCTACGAGCAGTACTTC.

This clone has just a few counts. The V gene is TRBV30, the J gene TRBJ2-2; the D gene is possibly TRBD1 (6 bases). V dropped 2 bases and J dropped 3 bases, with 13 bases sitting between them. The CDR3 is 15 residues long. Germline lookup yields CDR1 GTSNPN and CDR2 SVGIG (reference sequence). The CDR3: CAWSPSDRDTGELFF. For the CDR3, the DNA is TGTGCCTGGAGTCCATCGGACAGAGACACCGGGGAGCTGTTTTTT.

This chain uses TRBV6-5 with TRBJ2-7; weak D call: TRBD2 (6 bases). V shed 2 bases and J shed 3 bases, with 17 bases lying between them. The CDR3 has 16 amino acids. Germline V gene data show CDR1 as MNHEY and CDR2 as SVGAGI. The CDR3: CASSYILERARYEQYF. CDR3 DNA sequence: TGTGCCAGCAGTTACATCCTGGAGCGGGCCCGCTACGAGCAGTACTTC.

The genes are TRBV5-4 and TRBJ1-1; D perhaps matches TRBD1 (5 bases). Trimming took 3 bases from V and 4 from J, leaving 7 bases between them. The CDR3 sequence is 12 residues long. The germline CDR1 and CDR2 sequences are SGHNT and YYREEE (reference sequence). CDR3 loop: CASSYGGTEAFF. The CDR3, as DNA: TGTGCCAGCAGCTACGGGGGCACTGAAGCTTTCTTT. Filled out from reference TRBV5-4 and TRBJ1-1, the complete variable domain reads ETGVTQSPTHLIKTRGQQVTLRCSSQSGHNTVSWYQQALGQGPQFIFQYYREEENGRGNFPPRFSGLQFPNYSSELNVNALELDDSALYLCASSYGGTEAFFGQGTRLTVV.

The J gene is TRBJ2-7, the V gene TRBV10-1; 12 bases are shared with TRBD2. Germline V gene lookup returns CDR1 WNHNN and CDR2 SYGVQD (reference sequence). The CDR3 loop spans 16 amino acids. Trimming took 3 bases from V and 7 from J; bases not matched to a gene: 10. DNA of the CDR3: TGCGCCAGCAGTGACCCTCGACTAGCGGGAGCATATGAGCAGTACTTC. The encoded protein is CASSDPRLAGAYEQYF.

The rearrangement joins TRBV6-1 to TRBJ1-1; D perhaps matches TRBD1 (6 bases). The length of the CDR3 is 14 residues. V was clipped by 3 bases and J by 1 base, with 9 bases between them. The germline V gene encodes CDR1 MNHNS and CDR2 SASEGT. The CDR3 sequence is CASSDRGENTEAFF. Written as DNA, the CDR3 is TGTGCCAGCAGTGACAGGGGAGAGAACACTGAAGCTTTCTTT.

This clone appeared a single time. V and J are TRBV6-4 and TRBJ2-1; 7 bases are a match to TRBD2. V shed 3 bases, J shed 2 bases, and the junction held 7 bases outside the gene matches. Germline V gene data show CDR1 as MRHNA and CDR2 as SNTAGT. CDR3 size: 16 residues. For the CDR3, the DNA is TGTGCCAGCAGTGAATCCGGCGGGAGCCCCTACAATGAGCAGTTCTTC. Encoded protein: CASSESGGSPYNEQFF.

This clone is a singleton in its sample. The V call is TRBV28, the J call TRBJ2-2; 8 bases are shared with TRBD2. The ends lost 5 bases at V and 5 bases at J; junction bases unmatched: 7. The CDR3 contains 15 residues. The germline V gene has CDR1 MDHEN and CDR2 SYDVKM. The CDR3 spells CASSPTAGVTGELFF. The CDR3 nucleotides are TGTGCCAGCAGTCCAACAGCGGGAGTAACCGGGGAGCTGTTTTTT. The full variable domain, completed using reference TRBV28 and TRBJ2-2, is DVKVTQSSRYLVKRTGEKVFLECVQDMDHENMFWYRQDPGLGLRLIYFSYDVKMKEKGDIPEGYSVSREKKERFSLILESASTNQTSMYLCASSPTAGVTGELFFGEGSRLTVL.

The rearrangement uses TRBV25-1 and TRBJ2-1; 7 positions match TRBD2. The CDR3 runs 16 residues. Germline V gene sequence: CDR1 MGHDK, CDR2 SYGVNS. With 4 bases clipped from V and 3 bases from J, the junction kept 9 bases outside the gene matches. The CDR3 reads CASSVMAGVIYNEQFF. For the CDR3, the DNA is TGTGCCAGCAGTGTAATGGCGGGGGTAATCTACAATGAGCAGTTCTTC. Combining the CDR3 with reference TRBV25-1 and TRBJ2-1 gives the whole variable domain EADIYQTPRYLVIGTGKKITLECSQTMGHDKMYWYQQDPGMELHLIHYSYGVNSTEKGDLSSESTVSRIRTEHFPLTLESARPSHTSQYLCASSVMAGVIYNEQFFGPGTRLTVL.

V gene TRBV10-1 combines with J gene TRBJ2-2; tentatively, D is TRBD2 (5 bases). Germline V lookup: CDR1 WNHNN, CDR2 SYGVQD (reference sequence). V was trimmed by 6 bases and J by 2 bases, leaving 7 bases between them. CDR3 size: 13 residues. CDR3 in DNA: TGCGCCAGCAGCGGGGTAAACACCGGGGAGCTGTTTTTT. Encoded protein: CASSGVNTGELFF.

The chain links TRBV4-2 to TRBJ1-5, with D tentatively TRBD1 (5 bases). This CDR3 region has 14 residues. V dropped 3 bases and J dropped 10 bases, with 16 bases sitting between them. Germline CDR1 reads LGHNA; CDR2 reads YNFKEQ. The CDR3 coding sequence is TGTGCCAGCAGCCACGTAGGAAGGGGAATACCCCAGCATTTT. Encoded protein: CASSHVGRGIPQHF.

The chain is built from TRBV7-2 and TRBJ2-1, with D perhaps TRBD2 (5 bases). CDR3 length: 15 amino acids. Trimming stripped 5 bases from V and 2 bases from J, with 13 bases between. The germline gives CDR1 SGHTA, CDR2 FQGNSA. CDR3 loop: CASSLKEAPYNEQFF. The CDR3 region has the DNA TGTGCCAGCAGCCTAAAGGAGGCACCCTACAATGAGCAGTTCTTC. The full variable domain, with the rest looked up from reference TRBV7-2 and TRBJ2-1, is GAGVSQSPSNKVTEKGKDVELRCDPISGHTALYWYRQSLGQGLEFLIYFQGNSAPDKSGLPSDRFSAERTGGSVSTLTIQRTQQEDSAVYLCASSLKEAPYNEQFFGPGTRLTVL.